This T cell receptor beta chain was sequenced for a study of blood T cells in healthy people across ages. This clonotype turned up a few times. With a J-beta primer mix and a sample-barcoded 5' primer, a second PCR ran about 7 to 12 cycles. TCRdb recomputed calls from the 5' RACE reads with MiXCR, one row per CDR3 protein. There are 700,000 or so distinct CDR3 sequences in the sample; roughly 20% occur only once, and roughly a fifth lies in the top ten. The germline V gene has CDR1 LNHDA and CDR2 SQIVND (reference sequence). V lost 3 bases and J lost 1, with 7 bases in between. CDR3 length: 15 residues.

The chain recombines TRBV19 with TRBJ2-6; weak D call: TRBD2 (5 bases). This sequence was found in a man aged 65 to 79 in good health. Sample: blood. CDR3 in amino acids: CASSIRESGANVLTF. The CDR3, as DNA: TGTGCCAGTAGTATTAGGGAGTCTGGGGCCAACGTCCTGACTTTC.